This T cell receptor (beta chain) appears in the sequencing data of a study of T cell responses to AZD1222 COVID-19 vaccine. Study-wide results and caveats: Per reports, nearly half of all spike-specific TCRs target regions that are unmutated in variants. Across spike, vaccine-associated CD4 TCRs were found, dominant at 160-218 and 743-854.

Notes on this clone: The antigen remains unidentified.

Assay used: immunoSEQ multiplex PCR; TCRdb lists only in-frame clones, some missing. This table has 90,000 or so clones, about 86% appearing once. Germline CDR1 LGHNA, CDR2 YNFKEQ. With 4 bases removed from V and 4 bases from J, the gap between germline ends came to 32 bases. The CDR3 is 21 amino acids. The source of this sequence is an adult in good health. Specimen: peripheral blood, collected on day 0 of AZD1222 vaccination. This chain uses TRBV4-2 with TRBJ1-5, with no clear D. The CDR3 DNA sequence: TGTGCCAGCAGCCCCCGACCTGGTAGGACCTTCGTCGGGGTAGGAAATCAGCCCCAGCATTTT. Encoded protein: CASSPRPGRTFVGVGNQPQHF.